The rows below give T cell receptor beta chains drawn from one sample of a study of blood T cell repertoires in COVID-19. Libraries were prepared by immunoSEQ multiplex PCR; TCRdb keeps only in-frame clonotypes and omits some of them. The top ten hold over 10% of the sample, which has a few hundred thousand clones, roughly 88% seen once. Sequencing input: peripheral blood. The receptors were gathered from a woman between 50 and 59 years old with COVID-19, enrolled during active disease. CDR3s include the opening cysteine and the closing phenylalanine or tryptophan. A D gene is named only where the DNA matches it firmly.

D: TRBD2; V: TRBV7-3; J: TRBJ2-1; CDR3: CASSVWASGYNEQFF
D: .; V: TRBV2; J: TRBJ1-4; CDR3: CASRELRGSEKLFF
D: .; V: TRBV4-1; J: TRBJ2-2; CDR3: CASSHQGYGELFF
D: TRBD1; V: TRBV5-1; J: TRBJ1-1; CDR3: CASSSGGRGTEAFF
D: TRBD1; V: TRBV3-1/TRBV3-2; J: TRBJ1-4; CDR3: CASSLTGQGDEKLFF
D: .; V: TRBV7-3; J: TRBJ1-1; CDR3: CASSLGRGGTEAFF
D: TRBD1; V: TRBV12-3/TRBV12-4; J: TRBJ1-1; CDR3: CASSRQGETEAFF
D: .; V: TRBV7-8; J: TRBJ1-1; CDR3: CASSLVYRNTEAFF
D: TRBD1; V: TRBV5-4; J: TRBJ1-4; CDR3: CASSSGVGTAEKLFF
D: .; V: TRBV21-1; J: TRBJ1-5; CDR3: CASSDRQGRSDQPQHF
D: TRBD2; V: TRBV7-9; J: TRBJ2-3; CDR3: CASRVPIAGYSTDTQYF